One sample yielded the 12 T cell receptor beta chains listed below, sequenced in a study of OX40 agonist ivuxolimab in advanced cancers. TCRdb's table, derived via immunoSEQ multiplex PCR, lists solely in-frame clones and lacks some. The sample has tens of thousands of clones; 80% to 95% are singletons. The material sequenced was CD4+ or CD8+ T cells sorted from blood, taken in a trial of the OX40 agonist ivuxolimab. The receptors stem from an adult with an advanced solid tumor such as melanoma, head and neck, liver or kidney cancer.

J is TRBJ2-7 and V is TRBV6-1, with a possible D match to TRBD1 (6 bases). The germline gives CDR1 MNHNS, CDR2 SASEGT. The V end was cut by 5 bases, the J end by 3 bases, with 11 bases between. CDR3 size: 13 residues. DNA for the CDR3: TGTGCCAGCAGTACCACGGACAGCTACGAGCAGTACTTC. Amino acids: CASSTTDSYEQYF.

V usage is TRBV19 and J usage is TRBJ2-1, with 15 bases matching TRBD2. The junction had 7 bases not matched to a gene; V was cut back by 5 bases and J by 8 bases. Germline V gives CDR1 LNHDA, CDR2 SQIVND (reference sequence). This CDR3 has 16 residues. For the CDR3, the DNA is TGTGCCAGTAGTTTCGAGGGACTAGCGGGGGGTGATGAGCAGTTCTTC. The encoded protein is CASSFEGLAGGDEQFF.

This clone was recorded only once. The chain employs TRBV15 and TRBJ2-3, with TRBD1 matching over 8 bases. Trimming at V came to 1 base and at J to 3 bases, leaving 12 bases not matched to a gene. Germline lookup yields CDR1 LNHNV and CDR2 YYDKDF (reference sequence). This CDR3 contains 18 residues. The CDR3: CATSRVRAGGWLTDTQYF. In DNA, the CDR3 is TGTGCCACCAGCAGAGTAAGGGCAGGGGGCTGGTTGACAGATACGCAGTATTTT.

This rearrangement joins TRBV27 to TRBJ2-5; 12 positions match TRBD2. J was trimmed by 5 bases and V by 8 bases; bases with no gene match: 9. CDR3 size: 15 residues. The V gene's germline CDR1 is MNHEY and CDR2 SMNVEV (reference sequence). The chain's CDR3 is CASRLAGGPSETQYF. The CDR3 DNA follows: TGTGCCAGCCGCCTAGCGGGAGGGCCTTCGGAGACCCAGTACTTC.

J is TRBJ1-3 and V is TRBV7-9; 8 bases are a match to TRBD1. The CDR3 totals 15 residues. Germline CDR1 reads SEHNR; CDR2 reads FQNEAQ (reference sequence). The V and J ends lost 4 bases and 3 bases, in that order; junction bases with no gene match: 5. The chain's CDR3 is CASSSSGGLGNTIYF. The CDR3 coding sequence is TGTGCCAGCAGCTCTTCAGGGGGCCTTGGAAACACCATATATTTT.

The CDR3 loop is CASRPLRPGDYGYTF. The CDR3 nucleotides read TGTGCCAGTAGGCCATTACGGCCGGGGGACTATGGCTACACCTTC. The chain has TRBV19 and TRBJ1-2; possibly TRBD1 for D (5 bases). This CDR3 contains 15 residues. With 6 bases removed from V and 3 bases from J, the gap between germline ends came to 17 bases. Germline values: CDR1 LNHDA, CDR2 SQIVND (reference sequence). The entire variable domain, with the rest obtained from reference TRBV19 and TRBJ1-2, is as follows: DGGITQSPKYLFRKEGQNVTLSCEQNLNHDAMYWYRQDPGQGLRLIYYSQIVNDFQKGDIAEGYSVSREKKESFPLTVTSAQKNPTAFYLCASRPLRPGDYGYTFGSGTRLTVV.

The chain uses TRBV28 and TRBJ1-2; 8 bases match TRBD1. J was trimmed by 4 bases and V by 5 bases; bases with no gene match: 6. Per the germline V gene, CDR1 is MDHEN and CDR2 is SYDVKM. The CDR3 is 14 amino acids. CDR3 in amino acids: CASSPRDRRYGYTF. The DNA of the CDR3 is TGTGCCAGCAGTCCGCGGGACAGGCGCTATGGCTACACCTTC.

The chain couples TRBV28 to TRBJ2-1, with 12 bases matching TRBD2. The CDR3 length is 17 residues. V lost 5 bases to trimming and J lost 7 bases; unmatched junction nucleotides: 12. The V gene's germline CDR1 is MDHEN and CDR2 SYDVKM. For the CDR3, the DNA is TGTGCCAGCAGTACGACTAGCGGGAGTCGATCCAGGAATGAGCAGTTCTTC. Residues: CASSTTSGSRSRNEQFF. Drawing the rest from reference TRBV28 and TRBJ2-1, the complete variable domain is DVKVTQSSRYLVKRTGEKVFLECVQDMDHENMFWYRQDPGLGLRLIYFSYDVKMKEKGDIPEGYSVSREKKERFSLILESASTNQTSMYLCASSTTSGSRSRNEQFFGPGTRLTVL.

CDR3 DNA: TGTGCCAGCAGTCCCGGGACTAGCGCTATCAATGAGCAGTTCTTC. Translating it yields CASSPGTSAINEQFF. This rearrangement joins TRBV5-4 to TRBJ2-1, with TRBD2 matching 10 bases. CDR1 SGHNT and CDR2 YYREEE come from the germline V gene (reference sequence). Losses at the gene ends were 5 bases for V and 6 bases for J; bases not matched to a gene: 8. CDR3 length equals 15 residues.

The chain is built from TRBV18 and TRBJ2-7; TRBD1 matches 9 bases. Germline loops: CDR1 KGHSH, CDR2 LQKENI. The CDR3 length is 14 residues. Losses at the gene ends were 4 bases for V and 3 bases for J; bases not matched to a gene: 4. CDR3 nucleotides: TGTGCCAGCTCACAATCGGGACAGGGCTACGAGCAGTACTTC. It yields the protein CASSQSGQGYEQYF.

This clone occurred once. CDR3 DNA sequence: TGTGCCAGCACGTTACAGGGGGCGCGGAACACTGAAGCTTTCTTT. This translates into CASTLQGARNTEAFF. This chain links TRBV28 with TRBJ1-1, with 9 bases that match TRBD1. Germline V lookup: CDR1 MDHEN, CDR2 SYDVKM. Unmatched junction bases numbered 7, after V lost 7 bases and J lost 1 base. The length of the CDR3 is 15 residues.

The V gene is TRBV15, the J gene TRBJ2-6; D gene unclear. Trimming stripped 1 base from V and 0 bases from J, with 4 bases between. In germline, CDR1 is LNHNV, CDR2 YYDKDF (reference sequence). This CDR3 region has 15 residues. The CDR3 sequence is CATSRVGSGANVLTF. The CDR3 coding sequence is TGTGCCACCAGCAGAGTCGGCTCTGGGGCCAACGTCCTGACTTTC. The variable domain in full, completed from reference TRBV15 and TRBJ2-6, reads DAMVIQNPRYQVTQFGKPVTLSCSQTLNHNVMYWYQQKSSQAPKLLFHYYDKDFNNEADTPDNFQSRRPNTSFCFLDIRSPGLGDTAMYLCATSRVGSGANVLTFGAGSRLTVL.